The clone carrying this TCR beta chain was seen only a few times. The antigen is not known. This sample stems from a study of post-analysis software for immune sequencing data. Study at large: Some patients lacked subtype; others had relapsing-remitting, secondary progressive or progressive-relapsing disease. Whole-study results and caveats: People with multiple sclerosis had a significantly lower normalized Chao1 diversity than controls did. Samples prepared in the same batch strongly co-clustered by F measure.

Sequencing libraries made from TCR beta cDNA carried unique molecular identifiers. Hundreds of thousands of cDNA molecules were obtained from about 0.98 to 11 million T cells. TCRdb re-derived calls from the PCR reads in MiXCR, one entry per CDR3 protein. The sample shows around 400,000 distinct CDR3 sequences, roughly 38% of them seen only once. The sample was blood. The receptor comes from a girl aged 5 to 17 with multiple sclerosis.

The CDR3 region is CASRSGTVYNEQFF. CDR3 sequence (DNA): TGTGCCAGCAGATCCGGGACAGTTTACAATGAGCAGTTCTTC. The V and J genes are TRBV7-9 and TRBJ2-1, with 7 bases fitting TRBD1. Germline V gene sequence: CDR1 SEHNR, CDR2 FQNEAQ (reference sequence). The CDR3 loop spans 14 amino acids. Germline trimming cut 6 bases from V and 4 bases from J; bases unmatched to any gene: 6.